The clone carrying this T cell receptor (beta chain) was recorded only once. This record belongs to a study of blood T cell repertoires in COVID-19. The germline V gene encodes CDR1 MGHDK and CDR2 SYGVNS. The CDR3 covers 14 residues. V trimming: 9 bases; J trimming: 5 bases; junction bases outside the gene matches: 5. Some clones are missing from TCRdb's copy, which holds only in-frame ones; the method was immunoSEQ multiplex PCR. The profile shows hundreds of thousands of clones, around 88% of them singletons. This clonotype was obtained from a man older than 75 with acute or convalescent COVID-19. Sequenced input: peripheral blood. This chain links TRBV25-1 with TRBJ1-5; 12 bases line up with TRBD1. In nucleotides, the CDR3 is TGTGCCAGTTCCGGGACAGGGGGCTATCAGCCCCAGCATTTT. This encodes CASSGTGGYQPQHF.